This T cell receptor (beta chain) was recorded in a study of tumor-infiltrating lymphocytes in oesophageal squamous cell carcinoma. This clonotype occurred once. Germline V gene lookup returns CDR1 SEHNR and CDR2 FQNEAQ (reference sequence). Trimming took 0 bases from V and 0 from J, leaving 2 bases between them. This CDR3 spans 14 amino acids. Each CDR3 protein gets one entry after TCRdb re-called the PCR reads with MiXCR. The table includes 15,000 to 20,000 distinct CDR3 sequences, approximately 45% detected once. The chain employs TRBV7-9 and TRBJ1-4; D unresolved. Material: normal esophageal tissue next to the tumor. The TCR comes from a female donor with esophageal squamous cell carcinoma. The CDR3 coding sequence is TGTGCCAGCAGCTTAGCCGCAACTAATGAAAAACTGTTTTTT. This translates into CASSLAATNEKLFF.